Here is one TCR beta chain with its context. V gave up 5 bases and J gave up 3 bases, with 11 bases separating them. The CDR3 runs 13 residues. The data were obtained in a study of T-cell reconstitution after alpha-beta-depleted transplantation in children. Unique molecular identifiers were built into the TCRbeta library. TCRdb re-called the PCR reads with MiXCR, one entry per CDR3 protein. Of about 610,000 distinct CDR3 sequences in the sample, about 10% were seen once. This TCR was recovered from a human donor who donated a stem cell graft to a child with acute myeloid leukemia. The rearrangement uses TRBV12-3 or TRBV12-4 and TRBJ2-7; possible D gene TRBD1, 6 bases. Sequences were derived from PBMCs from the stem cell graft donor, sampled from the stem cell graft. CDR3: CASSRDTIYEQYF. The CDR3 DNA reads TGTGCCAGCAGTCGGGACACCATCTACGAGCAGTACTTC.